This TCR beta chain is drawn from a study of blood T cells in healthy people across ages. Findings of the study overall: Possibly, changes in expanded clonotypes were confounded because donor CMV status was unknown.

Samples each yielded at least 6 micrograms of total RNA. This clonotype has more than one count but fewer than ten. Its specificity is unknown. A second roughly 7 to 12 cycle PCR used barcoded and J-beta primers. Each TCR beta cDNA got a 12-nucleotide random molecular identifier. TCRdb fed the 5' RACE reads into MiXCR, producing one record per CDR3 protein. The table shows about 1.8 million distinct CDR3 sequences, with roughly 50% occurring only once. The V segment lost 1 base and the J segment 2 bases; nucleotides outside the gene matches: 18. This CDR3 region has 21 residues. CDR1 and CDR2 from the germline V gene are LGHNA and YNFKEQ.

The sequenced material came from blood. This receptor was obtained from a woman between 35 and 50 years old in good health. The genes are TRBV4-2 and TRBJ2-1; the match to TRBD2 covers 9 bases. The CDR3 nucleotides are TGTGCCAGCAGCCAAGGTGTCCCTTGGTCTAGCGGGGACGGACCCTACAATGAGCAGTTCTTC. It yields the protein CASSQGVPWSSGDGPYNEQFF.